This T cell receptor (beta chain) derives from a study of blood T cell repertoires in COVID-19. Overall study: Sites across the United States, Italy and Spain contributed samples from acute and convalescent COVID-19.

CDR3 size: 13 residues. Germline assignment: CDR1 LNHDA and CDR2 SQIVND (reference sequence). The V segment lost 4 bases and the J segment 6 bases; nucleotides outside the gene matches: 4. TCRdb's copy holds only in-frame clones and misses some; the assay was immunoSEQ multiplex PCR. This table has over 250,000 clones, more than 90% appearing once. Participant-reported clinical history was the basis for cohort assignment. Sequenced sample: PBMCs or T cells enriched from blood (not recorded which). J is TRBJ2-7 and V is TRBV19, with 9 bases that match TRBD1. This TCR was recovered from a man in his 60s who had recovered from COVID-19. CDR3 DNA: TGTGCCAGTAGTAAGGACAGGGGAGGCGAGCAGTACTTC. Its protein product is CASSKDRGGEQYF. Complete variable domain (other parts from reference TRBV19 and TRBJ2-7): DGGITQSPKYLFRKEGQNVTLSCEQNLNHDAMYWYRQDPGQGLRLIYYSQIVNDFQKGDIAEGYSVSREKKESFPLTVTSAQKNPTAFYLCASSKDRGGEQYFGPGTRLTVT.